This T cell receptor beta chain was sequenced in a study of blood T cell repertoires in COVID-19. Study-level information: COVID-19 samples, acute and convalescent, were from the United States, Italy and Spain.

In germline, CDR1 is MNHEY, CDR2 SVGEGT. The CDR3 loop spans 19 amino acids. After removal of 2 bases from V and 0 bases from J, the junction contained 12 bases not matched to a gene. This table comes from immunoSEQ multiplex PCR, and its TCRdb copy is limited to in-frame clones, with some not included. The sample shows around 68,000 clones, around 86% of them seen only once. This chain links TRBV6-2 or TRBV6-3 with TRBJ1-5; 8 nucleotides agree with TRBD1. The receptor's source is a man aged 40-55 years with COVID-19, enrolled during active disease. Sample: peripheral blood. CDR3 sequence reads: CASSYVAGGTQYSNQPQHF. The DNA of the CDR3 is TGTGCCAGCAGTTACGTGGCAGGGGGCACCCAATATAGCAATCAGCCCCAGCATTTT.